A selection of T cell receptor beta chains follows, all from one sample in a study of blood T cell repertoires in COVID-19. Measured with immunoSEQ multiplex PCR; TCRdb has only the in-frame clones, and not every one. The sample holds about 130,000 clones, around 87% seen once. The sequenced material came from peripheral blood. The receptors derive from a woman aged 55-70 years with acute or convalescent COVID-19. Both conserved end residues are part of each CDR3. Fields, in order: clone size, J gene, V gene, D gene, CDR3 DNA, CDR3 protein. A D gene is named only where the DNA matches it firmly. Rows may omit the clone size; those that give it use once, few, many or a size class.

clone size: -
J gene: TRBJ1-3
V gene: TRBV6-5
D gene: -
CDR3 DNA: TGTGCCAGCAGTTACGGTCAGGGAGGAAACACCATATATTTT
CDR3 protein: CASSYGQGGNTIYF

clone size: -
J gene: TRBJ1-1
V gene: TRBV5-1
D gene: -
CDR3 DNA: TGCGCCAGCAGCATTTCAGACAGCCTGAACACTGAAGCTTTCTTT
CDR3 protein: CASSISDSLNTEAFF

clone size: -
J gene: TRBJ2-1
V gene: TRBV5-1
D gene: TRBD2
CDR3 DNA: TGCGCCAGCAGCTTGGATCTAGCGGGAGTGGATGAGCAGTTCTTC
CDR3 protein: CASSLDLAGVDEQFF

clone size: once
J gene: TRBJ2-3
V gene: TRBV4-2
D gene: -
CDR3 DNA: TGTGCCAGCAGCCAAGATACCCAGTCGGAGCGCACAGATACGCAGTATTTT
CDR3 protein: CASSQDTQSERTDTQYF

clone size: -
J gene: TRBJ1-1
V gene: TRBV13
D gene: -
CDR3 DNA: TGTGCCAGCAGTTTAGGGACACTGAACACTGAAGCTTTCTTT
CDR3 protein: CASSLGTLNTEAFF

clone size: -
J gene: TRBJ1-1
V gene: TRBV15
D gene: -
CDR3 DNA: TGTGCCACCAGCAGAGATGGCACAGAATCCACTGAAGCTTTCTTT
CDR3 protein: CATSRDGTESTEAFF

clone size: -
J gene: TRBJ2-4
V gene: TRBV7-2
D gene: -
CDR3 DNA: TGTGCCAGCAGCTTAAACAGGGCGCACAAAAACATTCAGTACTTC
CDR3 protein: CASSLNRAHKNIQYF

clone size: -
J gene: TRBJ2-5
V gene: TRBV3-1/TRBV3-2
D gene: TRBD1
CDR3 DNA: TGTGCCAGCAGCCAACCGGGACAGGGGCTGGAGACCCAGTACTTC
CDR3 protein: CASSQPGQGLETQYF

clone size: once
J gene: TRBJ2-3
V gene: TRBV24-1
D gene: -
CDR3 DNA: TGTGCCACCAGTGGGGGCTCCCACACAGATACGCAGTATTTT
CDR3 protein: CATSGGSHTDTQYF

clone size: -
J gene: TRBJ1-1
V gene: TRBV28
D gene: -
CDR3 DNA: TGTGCCAGCAGTACTGAGGGGAACACTGAAGCTTTCTTT
CDR3 protein: CASSTEGNTEAFF

clone size: -
J gene: TRBJ1-5
V gene: TRBV5-1
D gene: TRBD1
CDR3 DNA: TGCGCCAGCAGCTTAGGGACAGGGATCAATCAGCCCCAGCATTTT
CDR3 protein: CASSLGTGINQPQHF

clone size: few
J gene: TRBJ2-5
V gene: TRBV7-8
D gene: TRBD2
CDR3 DNA: TGTGCCAGCAGCTTACTAGCGGGAGTTGAGACCCAGTACTTC
CDR3 protein: CASSLLAGVETQYF

clone size: -
J gene: TRBJ2-3
V gene: TRBV4-1
D gene: -
CDR3 DNA: TGCGCCAGCAGCCAAGAGAAGGTAGCCACAGATACGCAGTATTTT
CDR3 protein: CASSQEKVATDTQYF

clone size: few
J gene: TRBJ1-3
V gene: TRBV28
D gene: TRBD1
CDR3 DNA: TGTGCCAGCAGTTCTTCAGGGGGCGGGCGAAACACCATATATTTT
CDR3 protein: CASSSSGGGRNTIYF

clone size: once
J gene: TRBJ2-5
V gene: TRBV7-9
D gene: -
CDR3 DNA: TGTGCCAGCAGCCCCTGGACAGCCAAAGAGACCCAGTACTTC
CDR3 protein: CASSPWTAKETQYF

clone size: -
J gene: TRBJ1-5
V gene: TRBV28
D gene: TRBD1
CDR3 DNA: TGTGCCAGCACGGACAGGGCTCGGGGTAGCAATCAGCCCCAGCATTTT
CDR3 protein: CASTDRARGSNQPQHF

clone size: -
J gene: TRBJ1-4
V gene: TRBV6-5
D gene: TRBD1
CDR3 DNA: TGTGCCAGCAGTAGAGGACAGGGTGTCGAAAAACTGTTTTTT
CDR3 protein: CASSRGQGVEKLFF

clone size: few
J gene: TRBJ1-2
V gene: TRBV5-1
D gene: -
CDR3 DNA: TGCGCCAGCAGCTTAGGGGGAGAGGGCTACACCTTC
CDR3 protein: CASSLGGEGYTF

clone size: -
J gene: TRBJ2-7
V gene: TRBV7-3
D gene: -
CDR3 DNA: TGTGCCAGCAGTGGCCGGGGAGCAGGATCGGACGAGCAGTACTTC
CDR3 protein: CASSGRGAGSDEQYF

clone size: -
J gene: TRBJ2-1
V gene: TRBV3-1/TRBV3-2
D gene: TRBD2
CDR3 DNA: TGTGCCAGCAGCCGGAGCGGGAGCCGCACGTACAATGAGCAGTTCTTC
CDR3 protein: CASSRSGSRTYNEQFF

clone size: -
J gene: TRBJ2-2
V gene: TRBV29-1
D gene: -
CDR3 DNA: TGCAGCGTCGGACAGAGTAACACCGGGGAGCTGTTTTTT
CDR3 protein: CSVGQSNTGELFF

clone size: -
J gene: TRBJ1-4
V gene: TRBV7-9
D gene: -
CDR3 DNA: TGTGCCAGCAGCTTAGCGGGTGGAGATGAAAAACTGTTTTTT
CDR3 protein: CASSLAGGDEKLFF

clone size: once
J gene: TRBJ1-2
V gene: TRBV21-1
D gene: -
CDR3 DNA: TGTGCCAGCAGCAAAGAGAGGGGGTACTATGGCTACACCTTC
CDR3 protein: CASSKERGYYGYTF

clone size: -
J gene: TRBJ2-4
V gene: TRBV5-1
D gene: -
CDR3 DNA: TGCGCCAGCAGCTTGGACGGCGGACTAGCCAAAAACATTCAGTACTTC
CDR3 protein: CASSLDGGLAKNIQYF

clone size: -
J gene: TRBJ2-1
V gene: TRBV14
D gene: TRBD2
CDR3 DNA: TGTGCCAGCAGTCGAGTCCGGACTAGTAGGAATGAGCAGTTCTTC
CDR3 protein: CASSRVRTSRNEQFF

clone size: few
J gene: TRBJ2-2
V gene: TRBV9
D gene: TRBD2
CDR3 DNA: TGTGCCAGCAGCGTAGGAGCGGGAGGGAGTAGCGGGGAGCTGTTTTTT
CDR3 protein: CASSVGAGGSSGELFF

clone size: -
J gene: TRBJ2-1
V gene: TRBV4-2
D gene: TRBD2
CDR3 DNA: TGTGCCAGCAGCCAAGATGGGACTAGCGGATACTCAAACAATGAGCAGTTCTTC
CDR3 protein: CASSQDGTSGYSNNEQFF

clone size: -
J gene: TRBJ1-5
V gene: TRBV19
D gene: -
CDR3 DNA: TGTGCCAGTAGTAGCGGACTCCGGCACGACAATCAGCCCCAGCATTTT
CDR3 protein: CASSSGLRHDNQPQHF

clone size: -
J gene: TRBJ1-5
V gene: TRBV7-9
D gene: -
CDR3 DNA: TGTGCCAGCAGCTTAGGATCGGGGGGCAATCAGCCCCAGCATTTT
CDR3 protein: CASSLGSGGNQPQHF

clone size: -
J gene: TRBJ1-1
V gene: TRBV6-5
D gene: TRBD1
CDR3 DNA: TGTGCCAGCAGGACAGGGACGAACACTGAAGCTTTCTTT
CDR3 protein: CASRTGTNTEAFF

clone size: -
J gene: TRBJ1-1
V gene: TRBV3-1/TRBV3-2
D gene: TRBD1
CDR3 DNA: TGTGCCAGCAGCCAGGGACAGAGGAACACTGAAGCTTTCTTT
CDR3 protein: CASSQGQRNTEAFF

clone size: -
J gene: TRBJ2-5
V gene: TRBV13
D gene: -
CDR3 DNA: TGTGCCAGCAGCTTAAGTGACAGTCCGTACCAAGAGACCCAGTACTTC
CDR3 protein: CASSLSDSPYQETQYF

clone size: -
J gene: TRBJ2-2
V gene: TRBV5-1
D gene: -
CDR3 DNA: TGCGCCAGCAGCCCGGACGGGGGGCCCCTGGGAGGGGAGCTGTTTTTT
CDR3 protein: CASSPDGGPLGGELFF

clone size: -
J gene: TRBJ2-2
V gene: TRBV6-2/TRBV6-3
D gene: -
CDR3 DNA: TGTGCCAGCAGCCGACCTCGGACCCTGGAGGCCGGGGAGCTGTTTTTT
CDR3 protein: CASSRPRTLEAGELFF

clone size: once
J gene: TRBJ2-3
V gene: TRBV5-4
D gene: TRBD2
CDR3 DNA: TGTGCCAGCAGCTCACCAGTAGCGGGAGGGGCAGATACGCAGTATTTT
CDR3 protein: CASSSPVAGGADTQYF

clone size: once
J gene: TRBJ1-3
V gene: TRBV23-1
D gene: TRBD1
CDR3 DNA: TGCGCCAGCAGTCAATCGGGTCCTCCCGGGACAGTTGGAAACACCATATATTTT
CDR3 protein: CASSQSGPPGTVGNTIYF

clone size: -
J gene: TRBJ2-7
V gene: TRBV2
D gene: TRBD1
CDR3 DNA: TGTGCCAGCAGTGTACAGGGGGGCGAGCAGTACTTC
CDR3 protein: CASSVQGGEQYF

clone size: -
J gene: TRBJ1-6
V gene: TRBV3-1/TRBV3-2
D gene: TRBD1
CDR3 DNA: TGTGCCAGCAGCCTGACAGGGGGCTCTTCACCCCTCCACTTT
CDR3 protein: CASSLTGGSSPLHF

clone size: -
J gene: TRBJ1-1
V gene: TRBV5-1
D gene: -
CDR3 DNA: TGCGCCAGCAGCGGATCCCGCACAGGGAACACTGAAGCTTTCTTT
CDR3 protein: CASSGSRTGNTEAFF

clone size: -
J gene: TRBJ2-2
V gene: TRBV18
D gene: -
CDR3 DNA: TGTGCCAGCTCACCATTAGGGGTCGCCACCGGGGAGCTGTTTTTT
CDR3 protein: CASSPLGVATGELFF

clone size: -
J gene: TRBJ2-1
V gene: TRBV29-1
D gene: TRBD2
CDR3 DNA: TGCAGCGTTGAAGTCCGGCCGAGCGGGAGGGTAATCGAGCAGTTCTTC
CDR3 protein: CSVEVRPSGRVIEQFF

clone size: -
J gene: TRBJ1-6
V gene: TRBV7-9
D gene: TRBD1
CDR3 DNA: TGTGCCAGCAGCTTTACGACAGGGGATAATTCACCCCTCCACTTT
CDR3 protein: CASSFTTGDNSPLHF

clone size: -
J gene: TRBJ2-7
V gene: TRBV5-5
D gene: -
CDR3 DNA: TGTGCCAGCAGCTTGGAGACAGGTACACCCCTCTACGAGCAGTACTTC
CDR3 protein: CASSLETGTPLYEQYF

clone size: -
J gene: TRBJ2-2
V gene: TRBV6-5
D gene: TRBD1
CDR3 DNA: TGTGCCATTTCGGGACAGGTTCGGGTCGGGGAGCTGTTTTTT
CDR3 protein: CAISGQVRVGELFF

clone size: -
J gene: TRBJ2-1
V gene: TRBV11-2
D gene: TRBD2
CDR3 DNA: TGTGCCAGCAGCCCGTGGACTAGCGGGAGTTGCGATGAGCAGTTCTTC
CDR3 protein: CASSPWTSGSCDEQFF

clone size: -
J gene: TRBJ1-6
V gene: TRBV15
D gene: -
CDR3 DNA: TGTGCCACCACGAGCTCCTATAATTCACCCCTCCACTTT
CDR3 protein: CATTSSYNSPLHF

clone size: -
J gene: TRBJ1-1
V gene: TRBV12-3/TRBV12-4
D gene: -
CDR3 DNA: TGTGCCAGCAGTTCTCAGGGTGTGACTGAAGCTTTCTTT
CDR3 protein: CASSSQGVTEAFF

clone size: few
J gene: TRBJ1-2
V gene: TRBV19
D gene: -
CDR3 DNA: TGTGCCAGTTACGACTCCCTTCGCCTCGGCTACACCTTC
CDR3 protein: CASYDSLRLGYTF

clone size: -
J gene: TRBJ1-1
V gene: TRBV5-1
D gene: TRBD1
CDR3 DNA: TGCGCCAGCAGCTTGGCTACAGGGGGCTTGGGCACTGAAGCTTTCTTT
CDR3 protein: CASSLATGGLGTEAFF

clone size: -
J gene: TRBJ1-1
V gene: TRBV7-3
D gene: -
CDR3 DNA: TGTGCCAGCAGCCCAGGGGCTATGAACACTGAAGCTTTCTTT
CDR3 protein: CASSPGAMNTEAFF

clone size: -
J gene: TRBJ2-7
V gene: TRBV7-9
D gene: -
CDR3 DNA: TGTGCCAGCAGCAGTCTGGGGAGCTACGAGCAGTACTTC
CDR3 protein: CASSSLGSYEQYF

clone size: -
J gene: TRBJ2-1
V gene: TRBV7-2
D gene: -
CDR3 DNA: TGTGCCAGCAGCTTAGATAGCGGAAGTGAGCAGTTCTTC
CDR3 protein: CASSLDSGSEQFF

clone size: -
J gene: TRBJ2-2
V gene: TRBV7-9
D gene: TRBD2
CDR3 DNA: TGTGCCAGCAGCGCCGCCACTAGCGGGGTTAACACCGGGGAGCTGTTTTTT
CDR3 protein: CASSAATSGVNTGELFF

clone size: -
J gene: TRBJ2-1
V gene: TRBV7-6
D gene: TRBD2
CDR3 DNA: TGTGCCAGCAGCTTGGGCCCCATGGCGGGAGGGAGCAATGAGCAGTTCTTC
CDR3 protein: CASSLGPMAGGSNEQFF

clone size: -
J gene: TRBJ2-7
V gene: TRBV19
D gene: -
CDR3 DNA: TGTGCCAGTAGTATTCAAAGTCGTGGAGGCTACGAGCAGTACTTC
CDR3 protein: CASSIQSRGGYEQYF